What follows are 12 T cell receptor beta chains derived from one specimen sequenced in a study of T cells in Graves' hyperthyroidism and ophthalmopathy. The source material, RNA transcripts, was used to amplify TCR beta CDR3 regions. HTBI primers drove first-round RT-PCR of the TCR CDR3. TCRdb re-called the multiplex PCR reads with MiXCR, one entry per CDR3 protein. Here the sample spans 620,000 or so distinct CDR3 sequences, roughly 14% being singletons. The source material was blood. These TCRs come from a woman in her forties or fifties with Graves' ophthalmopathy.

This clonotype was observed at least ten times. The chain employs TRBV20-1 and TRBJ2-1, with D hard to call. Germline CDR1 and CDR2: DFQATT and SNEGSKA (reference sequence). This CDR3 spans 15 amino acids. Trimming took 4 bases from V and 0 from J, leaving 13 bases between them. In nucleotides, the CDR3 is TGCAGTGCTATCTTTCCGGGTTCCTCCTACAATGAGCAGTTCTTC. Its translation is CSAIFPGSSYNEQFF.

This clonotype was detected many times. This chain uses TRBV30 with TRBJ1-5; tentatively, D is TRBD1 (6 bases). The V gene's germline CDR1 is GTSNPN and CDR2 SVGIG (reference sequence). The CDR3 extends over 15 amino acids. Trimming pared 0 bases from V and 3 bases from J, leaving 12 bases between. DNA for the CDR3: TGTGCCTGGAGTGTACTGGACAGCCTCAATCAGCCCCAGCATTTT. This codes for CAWSVLDSLNQPQHF.

This clonotype has a handful of counts. This chain uses TRBV6-2 or TRBV6-3 with TRBJ2-7; D is unresolved. Per germline, CDR1 MNHEY and CDR2 SVGEGT. V was shortened by 3 bases and J by 0 bases, with 9 bases between the two germline ends. The CDR3 sequence is 14 residues long. CDR3 residues: CASSYVTPSYEQYF. The CDR3 coding sequence is TGTGCCAGCAGTTATGTCACCCCCTCCTACGAGCAGTACTTC.

In this sample, this clonotype turned up a few times. This chain uses TRBV4-2 with TRBJ1-5; the D is unclear. V was clipped by 5 bases and J by 6 bases, with 14 bases between them. This CDR3 has 14 residues. Germline assignment: CDR1 LGHNA and CDR2 YNFKEQ. In DNA form, the CDR3 reads TGTGCCAGCAGCTCGAACGAAGATACTCAGCCCCAGCATTTT. This translates into CASSSNEDTQPQHF.

This clonotype appeared many times. CDR3 nucleotides: TGTGCCAGCAGCCGGGGACTAGCGGGATCCCAAGAGACCCAGTACTTC. Translating gives CASSRGLAGSQETQYF. The chain links TRBV7-3 to TRBJ2-5; 13 bases line up with TRBD2. In germline, CDR1 is SGHTA, CDR2 FQGTGA. V lost 5 bases to trimming and J lost 1 base; unmatched junction nucleotides: 4. This CDR3 has 16 amino acids.

This clonotype showed up many times. J is TRBJ1-1 and V is TRBV27; tentatively, D is TRBD1 (5 bases). Germline CDR1 and CDR2: MNHEY and SMNVEV (reference sequence). This CDR3 spans 13 amino acids. Trimming left V 6 bases short and J 4 bases short, with 12 bases between. DNA for the CDR3: TGTGCCAGCAGCCCCCAGGGTCTCACTGAAGCTTTCTTT. Protein sequence: CASSPQGLTEAFF.

Regarding this clonotype: This sequence may be a read error, since a much larger clone differs from it by one base. The genes are TRBV20-1 and TRBJ1-2, with a tentative D call TRBD1 (6 bases). Trimming removed 5 bases at V and 0 bases at J, with 13 bases between. The length of the CDR3 is 14 residues. CDR1 and CDR2 (germline): DFQATT, SNEGSKA (reference sequence). CDR3 nucleotide sequence: TGCAGTGCTCCCAACAGGGTTTCTAACTATGGCTACACCTTC. This gives the protein CSAPNRVSNYGYTF.

In this sample, this clonotype turned up many times. This chain connects TRBV28 to TRBJ2-5; 7 nucleotides align to TRBD2. Trimming took 8 bases from V and 3 from J; bases not matched to a gene: 6. Germline assignment: CDR1 MDHEN and CDR2 SYDVKM. The CDR3 totals 13 residues. CDR3 protein: CASSPGLEETQYF. CDR3 coding DNA: TGTGCCAGCTCACCCGGACTAGAAGAGACCCAGTACTTC. Based on the CDR3 plus reference TRBV28 and TRBJ2-5, the full variable domain is DVKVTQSSRYLVKRTGEKVFLECVQDMDHENMFWYRQDPGLGLRLIYFSYDVKMKEKGDIPEGYSVSREKKERFSLILESASTNQTSMYLCASSPGLEETQYFGPGTRLLVL.

This clonotype has ten or more counts. J is TRBJ2-7 and V is TRBV15, with D possibly matching TRBD2 (6 bases). Germline CDR1 is LNHNV and CDR2 is YYDKDF (reference sequence). Deletions cut 5 bases from V and 4 bases from J, with 18 bases between. The CDR3 has 15 residues. CDR3: CATSDYTSSYYEQYF. In DNA, the CDR3 is TGTGCCACCAGCGACTACACTAGCAGTTATTACGAGCAGTACTTC.

This chain uses TRBV4-3 with TRBJ2-7; D is ambiguous. V was clipped by 2 bases and J by 2 bases, with 13 bases between them. CDR1 and CDR2 from the germline V gene are LGHNA and YSLEER. CDR3 length: 15 residues. CDR3 amino acids: CASSQSLGPAYEQYF. The CDR3 region has the DNA TGCGCCAGCAGCCAAAGTCTAGGGCCCGCCTACGAGCAGTACTTC.

CDR3 DNA sequence: TGTGCCAGCAGTTACTCACCCCTCTCCTACGAGCAGTACTTC. Translating it yields CASSYSPLSYEQYF. This chain connects TRBV6-5 to TRBJ2-7; no clear D. Trimming took off 0 bases at V and 0 bases at J, with 6 bases between the two ends. Germline CDR1 MNHEY, CDR2 SVGAGI. The CDR3 extends over 14 amino acids.

The J gene is TRBJ2-7, the V gene TRBV19; D unresolved. The CDR3 runs to 11 residues. Germline-derived CDR1 and CDR2 are LNHDA and SQIVND (reference sequence). V was pared by 5 bases and J by 6 bases, with 8 bases between. CDR3 nucleotides: TGTGCCAGTAGTGCGGCTTTCGAGCAGTACTTC. It is translated as CASSAAFEQYF.